The source of this TCR beta chain is a study of Ad26.COV2.S vaccination and SARS-CoV-2 variants (dated by TCRdb to the early 2020s). The study in broad terms: Donors in the vaccine arm were drawn from COV1001, a multicentre, randomized, double-blind, placebo-controlled phase I-IIa trial testing Ad26.COV2.S in healthy adults. Throughout the experiments and outcome assessment, investigators stayed blinded to trial group allocation. Sequencing of the TCRbeta repertoire served to evaluate the specificity and breadth of SARS-CoV-2-reactive T cell receptors following Ad26.COV2.S vaccination. Ad26.COV2.S was given intramuscularly at 5x10^10 or 1x10^11 viral particles, as a single shot or as two shots 56 days apart. A total of 32 samples were included in the TCR-sequenced set, comprising approximately 20 Ad26.COV2.S vaccine recipients, 5 placebo recipients and 8 SARS-CoV-2 convalescent individuals. Trial participants were randomized into five groups of five: low-dose or high-dose Ad26.COV2.S given once or twice, or placebo on both occasions.

The immunoSEQ Assay was the method used to sequence TCRbeta CDR3 regions. After extraction, genomic DNA underwent amplification by bias-controlled multiplex PCR, followed by high-throughput sequencing. In the original analysis: To quantify the absolute abundance of every unique TCRbeta CDR3 region, sequences were collapsed and filtered. T cell fraction was estimated by normalizing TCRbeta template counts to usable DNA, with usable DNA measured through amplification of reference genes found in all nucleated cells. Repertoire TCRs were annotated as SARS-CoV-2-specific by exact matching of V gene, CDR3 amino acid sequence and J gene to a known reactive TCR set. The reference SARS-CoV-2 TCR set was obtained from MIRA and was filtered for enrichment in COVID-19-positive ImmuneCODE repertoires, whereby public or cross-reactive TCRs were removed. Based on the MIRA antigens, annotated TCRs were further analysed at the level of specific ORF or position within ORF. Breadth was defined as annotated unique rearrangements over total unique productive rearrangements; depth was the summed frequency of those rearrangements. TCR breadth was compared between groups using two-sided Wilcoxon rank-sum tests. What TCRdb holds here is the immuneACCESS table cut down to in-frame rearrangements. Part of the clones is not present; checked against another copy, under half of the missing clones reflect an unresolved V gene, and the others are unexplained. V and J calls and clone size follow that table, whereas D and trimming were derived from the DNA. The sample records roughly 680,000 clones, 70% to 90% of which are singletons. The ten largest clonotypes hold roughly 1.5% of the sample.

In the paper's terms, the treatment or condition label means: some 20 received Ad26.COV2.S at low or high dose, single or two shots; roughly five received placebo; per-sample allocation not given. For vaccine and placebo recipients, the sequenced repertoires came from samples collected on day 63 after the first injection. Cohort 1b enrolled around 24 adults aged 18-55 years at a single site in Boston, USA, between 29 July and 7 August 2020. Ad26.COV2.S consisted of a replication-incompetent adenovirus type 26 vector by which a prefusion-stabilized SARS-CoV-2 spike protein from the original Wuhan strain was expressed. Note on this clone: The antigen it binds to is not known. No base quality information exists; no much larger clone differs at one position.

V trim: 6 bases; J trim: 6 bases; unmatched bases: 11. CDR1 and CDR2, per the germline V gene, are SNHLY and FYNNEI. CDR3 length: 16 amino acids, cysteine to phenylalanine. The entry retains the CDR3 DNA only, 48 bases that are in frame from base 1. The research as a whole found: Substantial breadth of spike-specific CD8+ and CD4+ T cell responses was reported after vaccination. Non-spike TCR breadth was comparable between vaccine and placebo recipients, consistent with the vaccine containing only spike. Higher spike-specific TCR breadth was observed in Ad26.COV2.S recipients than in placebo recipients (P = 0.0014). According to the authors, total T cell responses may have been underestimated by the TCR breadth and depth analyses. The study lacked the statistical power to compare responses across vaccine doses or regimens.

This chain is built from TRBV2 and TRBJ2-1; 10 junctional bases match TRBD2. The material was peripheral blood, obtained in a trial of Ad26.COV2.S vaccine versus placebo. The origin of this receptor is a person aged 18 to 65 who received the Ad26.COV2.S COVID-19 vaccine or a placebo. The DNA sequence is given as TGTGCCAGCAGAAAGGTAGCGGGGGGACCACCCAATGAGCAGTTCTTC. Its protein product is CASRKVAGGPPNEQFF.